One sample yielded the 11 T cell receptor beta chains listed below, sequenced in a study of CD8 T cells in ankylosing spondylitis. Study-wide points: Ankylosing spondylitis blood seemed to carry a telltale TCR beta motif made of fewer than 10 highly homologous variants.

Each CDR3 protein is one row after TCRdb ran MiXCR on the 5' RACE reads. The data hold some 200,000 distinct CDR3 sequences, with 6% to 8.5% observed a single time. The antigens of these receptors remain unknown. Sequenced sample: blood, either unsorted or a sorted T cell fraction (not recorded which). The receptors stem from a male donor with ankylosing spondylitis.

The chain recombines TRBV11-1 with TRBJ2-3; D is possibly TRBD1 (6 bases). V was pared by 5 bases and J by 4 bases, with 16 bases between. The CDR3 totals 15 residues. Germline CDR1 and CDR2: SGHAT and FQDESV (reference sequence). CDR3 bases: TGTGCCAGCAGCCCAAGAGGGGGTTGGGCAGATACGCAGTATTTT. Protein sequence: CASSPRGGWADTQYF.

In its sample, this clonotype was seen many times. V and J are TRBV5-1 and TRBJ2-7; D perhaps matches TRBD2 (5 bases). The CDR3 is made up of 11 amino acids. V shed 4 bases and J shed 7 bases, with 9 bases lying between them. Germline V lookup: CDR1 SGHRS, CDR2 YFSETQ. The CDR3: CASSLGAEQYF. CDR3 coding DNA: TGCGCCAGCAGCCTGGGAGCAGAGCAGTACTTC.

The chain uses TRBV4-2 and TRBJ2-7; D call uncertain. Germline V gives CDR1 LGHNA, CDR2 YNFKEQ. V was shortened by 0 bases and J by 2 bases, with 8 bases between the two germline ends. This CDR3 is built from 14 residues. The CDR3 here is CASSQDNYPYEQYF. CDR3 nucleotide sequence: TGTGCCAGCAGCCAAGATAACTACCCCTACGAGCAGTACTTC.

This clonotype was found many times. This chain uses TRBV29-1 with TRBJ1-1; TRBD1 agrees at 7 bases. Germline CDR1 reads SQVTM; CDR2 reads ANQGSEA. The CDR3 length is 15 residues. V was clipped by 7 bases and J by 4 bases; unmatched bases: 15. CDR3 nucleotides: TGCAGCGGATGCCCCCCGCGGGACAGTGGCACTGAAGCTTTCTTT. It encodes CSGCPPRDSGTEAFF.

This clonotype appeared many times. V is TRBV28 and J is TRBJ2-5, with 7 nucleotides matching TRBD1. The ends lost 7 bases at V and 5 bases at J; junction bases unmatched: 10. The CDR3 length is 14 residues. The V gene's germline CDR1 is MDHEN and CDR2 SYDVKM. In DNA, the CDR3 is TGTGCCAGCACGGCGAGGGGGCGGGCGGAGACCCAGTACTTC. Its translation: CASTARGRAETQYF.

The chain employs TRBV20-1 and TRBJ2-5; D is uncertain. The CDR3 covers 15 residues. Trimming pared 1 base from V and 4 bases from J, leaving 16 bases between. From germline, CDR1 is DFQATT and CDR2 SNEGSKA (reference sequence). CDR3 protein: CSARAPKVPGETQYF. The CDR3 region has the DNA TGCAGTGCTAGAGCCCCTAAGGTTCCGGGAGAGACCCAGTACTTC.

A few counts support this clonotype. The rearrangement uses TRBV6-2 or TRBV6-3 and TRBJ1-3, with a tentative D call TRBD1 (5 bases). Germline CDR1 reads MNHEY; CDR2 reads SVGEGT. CDR3 length: 14 amino acids. Trimming took 4 bases from V and 4 from J, leaving 11 bases between them. The CDR3, as DNA: TGTGCCAGCAGTTTCAGACAGCGCGGAAACACCATATATTTT. Amino acids: CASSFRQRGNTIYF.

This clonotype was counted ten times or more. The CDR3 spells CASSLSGVGTEAFF. The CDR3 coding sequence is TGTGCCAGCAGCTTGTCAGGGGTTGGGACTGAAGCTTTCTTT. The chain uses TRBV5-6 and TRBJ1-1; D might be TRBD1 (6 bases). The V gene's germline CDR1 is SGHDT and CDR2 YYEEEE. Trimming removed 1 base at V and 5 bases at J, with 12 bases between. The CDR3 loop spans 14 amino acids. Based on the CDR3 plus reference TRBV5-6 and TRBJ1-1, the full variable domain is DAGVTQSPTHLIKTRGQQVTLRCSPKSGHDTVSWYQQALGQGPQFIFQYYEEEERQRGNFPDRFSGHQFPNYSSELNVNALLLGDSALYLCASSLSGVGTEAFFGQGTRLTVV.

The chain uses TRBV9 and TRBJ2-7; 11 bases match TRBD2. The V gene end was trimmed by 0 bases and the J gene end by 2 bases; junction bases not matched to a gene: 7. The CDR3 is 17 amino acids. From germline, CDR1 is SGDLS and CDR2 YYNGEE. In DNA form, the CDR3 reads TGTGCCAGCAGCGTAGGTCCTAGCGGGGGGTCTACCTACGAGCAGTACTTC. Protein sequence: CASSVGPSGGSTYEQYF. Full variable domain (rest looked up from reference TRBV9 and TRBJ2-7): DSGVTQTPKHLITATGQRVTLRCSPRSGDLSVYWYQQSLDQGLQFLIQYYNGEERAKGNILERFSAQQFPDLHSELNLSSLELGDSALYFCASSVGPSGGSTYEQYFGPGTRLTVT.

The chain recombines TRBV30 with TRBJ2-7; possible D gene TRBD1, 5 bases. The V gene lost 8 bases and the J gene lost 3 bases, with 14 bases spanning the gap. The CDR3 runs to 12 residues. Germline loops: CDR1 GTSNPN, CDR2 SVGIG (reference sequence). CDR3 in DNA: TGTGCCGGCCTAAGGGGCGGCTACGAGCAGTACTTC. It yields the protein CAGLRGGYEQYF.

This clonotype was recorded many times. The V and J genes are TRBV4-1 and TRBJ1-1; the D is unclear. Germline V CDR1 and CDR2: MGHRA, YSYEKL. Trimming took off 4 bases at V and 0 bases at J, with 6 bases between the two ends. The CDR3 loop spans 13 amino acids. The CDR3 DNA sequence: TGCGCCAGCAGCCCCCGAATGAACACTGAAGCTTTCTTT. This sequence encodes CASSPRMNTEAFF.